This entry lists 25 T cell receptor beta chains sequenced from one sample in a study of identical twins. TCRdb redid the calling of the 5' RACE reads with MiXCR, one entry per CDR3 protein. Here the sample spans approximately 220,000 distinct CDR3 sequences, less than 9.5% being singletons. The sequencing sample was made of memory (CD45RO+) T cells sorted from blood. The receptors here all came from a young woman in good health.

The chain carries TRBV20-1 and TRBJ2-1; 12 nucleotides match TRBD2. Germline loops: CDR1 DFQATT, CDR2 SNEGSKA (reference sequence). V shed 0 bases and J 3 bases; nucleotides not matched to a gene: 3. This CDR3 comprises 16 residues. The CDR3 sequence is CSARELAGGHYNEQFF. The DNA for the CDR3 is TGCAGTGCTAGAGAACTAGCGGGGGGCCACTACAATGAGCAGTTCTTC.

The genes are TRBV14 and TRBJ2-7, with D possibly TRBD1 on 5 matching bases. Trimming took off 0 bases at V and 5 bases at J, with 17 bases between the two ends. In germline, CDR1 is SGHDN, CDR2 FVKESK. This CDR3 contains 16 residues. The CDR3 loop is CASSQDLGQGINEQYF. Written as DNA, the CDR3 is TGTGCCAGCAGCCAAGATTTGGGGCAGGGTATCAACGAGCAGTACTTC. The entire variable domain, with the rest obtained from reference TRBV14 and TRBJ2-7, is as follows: EAGVTQFPSHSVIEKGQTVTLRCDPISGHDNLYWYRRVMGKEIKFLLHFVKESKQDESGMPNNRFLAERTGGTYSTLKVQPAELEDSGVYFCASSQDLGQGINEQYFGPGTRLTVT.

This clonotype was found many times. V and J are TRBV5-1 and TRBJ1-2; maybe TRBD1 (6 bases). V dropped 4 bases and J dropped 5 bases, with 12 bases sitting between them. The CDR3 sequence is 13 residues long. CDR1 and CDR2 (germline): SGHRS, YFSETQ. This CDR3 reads CASSGQTLYGYTF. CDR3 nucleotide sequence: TGCGCCAGCAGCGGACAGACCCTTTATGGCTACACCTTC.

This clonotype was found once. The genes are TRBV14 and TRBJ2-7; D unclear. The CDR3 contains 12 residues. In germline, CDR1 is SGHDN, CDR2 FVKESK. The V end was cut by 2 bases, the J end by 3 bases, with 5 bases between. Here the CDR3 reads CASSQPSYEQYF. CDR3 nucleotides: TGTGCCAGCAGCCAACCCAGCTACGAGCAGTACTTC.

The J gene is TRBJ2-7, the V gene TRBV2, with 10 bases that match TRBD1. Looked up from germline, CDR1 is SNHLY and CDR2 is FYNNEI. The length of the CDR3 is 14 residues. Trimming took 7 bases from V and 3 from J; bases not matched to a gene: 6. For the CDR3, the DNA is TGTGCCAGCACTACGGGACAGGGGATCTACGAGCAGTACTTC. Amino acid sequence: CASTTGQGIYEQYF.

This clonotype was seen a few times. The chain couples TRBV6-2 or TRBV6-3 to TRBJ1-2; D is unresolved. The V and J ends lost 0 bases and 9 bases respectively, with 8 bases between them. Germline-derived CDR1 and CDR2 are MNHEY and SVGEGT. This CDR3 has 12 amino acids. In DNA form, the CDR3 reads TGTGCCAGCAGTTACTCGTGGGAACGCTACACCTTC. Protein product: CASSYSWERYTF.

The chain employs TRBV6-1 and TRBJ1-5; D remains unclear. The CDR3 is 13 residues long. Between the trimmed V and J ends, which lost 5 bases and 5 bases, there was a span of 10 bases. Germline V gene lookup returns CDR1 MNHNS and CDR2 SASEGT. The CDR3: CASSTWEDQPQHF. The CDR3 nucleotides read TGTGCCAGCAGTACCTGGGAGGATCAGCCCCAGCATTTT.

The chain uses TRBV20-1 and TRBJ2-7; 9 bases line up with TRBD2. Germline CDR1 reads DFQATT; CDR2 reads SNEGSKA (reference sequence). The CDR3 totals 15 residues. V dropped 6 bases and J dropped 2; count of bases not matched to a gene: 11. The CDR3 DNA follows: TGCAGTGCACTAGATAGCGGGAGCCTTACCTACGAGCAGTACTTC. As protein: CSALDSGSLTYEQYF.

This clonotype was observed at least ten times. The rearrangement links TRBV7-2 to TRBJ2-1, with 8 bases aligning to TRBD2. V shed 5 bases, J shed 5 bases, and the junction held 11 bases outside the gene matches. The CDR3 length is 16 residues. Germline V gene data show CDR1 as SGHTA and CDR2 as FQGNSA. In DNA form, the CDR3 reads TGTGCCAGCAGCCCCCGGGGAGCGGGGGCAAACAATGAGCAGTTCTTC. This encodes CASSPRGAGANNEQFF.

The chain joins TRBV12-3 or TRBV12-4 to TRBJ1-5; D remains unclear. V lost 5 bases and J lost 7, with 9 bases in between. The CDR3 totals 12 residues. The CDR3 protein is CASSPQDQPQHF. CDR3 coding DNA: TGTGCCAGCAGTCCCCAAGACCAGCCCCAGCATTTT.

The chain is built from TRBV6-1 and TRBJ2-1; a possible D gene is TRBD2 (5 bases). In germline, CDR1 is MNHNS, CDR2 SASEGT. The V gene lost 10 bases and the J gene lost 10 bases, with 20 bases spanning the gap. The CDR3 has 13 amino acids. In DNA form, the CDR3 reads TGTGCCACCCCGCCGCCCGTTCCGGGGGAGCAGTTCTTC. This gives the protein CATPPPVPGEQFF.

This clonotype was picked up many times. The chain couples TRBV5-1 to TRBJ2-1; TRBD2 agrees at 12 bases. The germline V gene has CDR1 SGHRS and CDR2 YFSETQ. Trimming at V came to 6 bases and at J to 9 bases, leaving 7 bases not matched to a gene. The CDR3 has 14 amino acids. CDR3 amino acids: CASNRLAGDLEQFF. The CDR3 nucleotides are TGCGCCAGCAACAGACTAGCGGGGGACCTTGAGCAGTTCTTC.

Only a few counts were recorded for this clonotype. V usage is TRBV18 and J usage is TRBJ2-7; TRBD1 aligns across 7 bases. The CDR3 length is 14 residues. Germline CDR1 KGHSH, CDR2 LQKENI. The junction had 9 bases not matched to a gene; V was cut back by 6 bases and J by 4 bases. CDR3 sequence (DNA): TGTGCCAGCTCCCCGCCGACAGGGAAATACGAGCAGTACTTC. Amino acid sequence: CASSPPTGKYEQYF.

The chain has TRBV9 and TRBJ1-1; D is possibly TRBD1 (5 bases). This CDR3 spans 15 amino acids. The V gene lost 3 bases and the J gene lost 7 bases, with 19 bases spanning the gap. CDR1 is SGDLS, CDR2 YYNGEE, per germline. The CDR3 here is CASSAHPGTADEAFF. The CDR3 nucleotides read TGTGCCAGCAGCGCCCACCCAGGGACCGCTGATGAAGCTTTCTTT.

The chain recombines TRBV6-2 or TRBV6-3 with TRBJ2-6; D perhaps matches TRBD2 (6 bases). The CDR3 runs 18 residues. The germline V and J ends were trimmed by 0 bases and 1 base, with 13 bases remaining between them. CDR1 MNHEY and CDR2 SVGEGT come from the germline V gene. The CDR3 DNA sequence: TGTGCCAGCAGTTACTCCGCAACGGGGGTATCTGGGGCCAACGTCCTGACTTTC. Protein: CASSYSATGVSGANVLTF.

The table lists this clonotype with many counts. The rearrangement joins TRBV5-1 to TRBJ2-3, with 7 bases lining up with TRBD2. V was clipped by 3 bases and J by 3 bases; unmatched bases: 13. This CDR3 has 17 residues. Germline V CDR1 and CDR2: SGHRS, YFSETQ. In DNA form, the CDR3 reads TGCGCCAGCAGCTCAAATTCGGGACTAACAACGACAGATACGCAGTATTTT. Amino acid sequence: CASSSNSGLTTTDTQYF.

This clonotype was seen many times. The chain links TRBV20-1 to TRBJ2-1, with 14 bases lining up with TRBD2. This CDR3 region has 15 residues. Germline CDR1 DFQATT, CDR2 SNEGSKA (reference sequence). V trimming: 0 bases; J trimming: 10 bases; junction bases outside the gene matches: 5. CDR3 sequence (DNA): TGCAGTGCTAGAGATATGACTAGCGGGAGGGGCGAGCAGTTCTTC. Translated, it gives CSARDMTSGRGEQFF.

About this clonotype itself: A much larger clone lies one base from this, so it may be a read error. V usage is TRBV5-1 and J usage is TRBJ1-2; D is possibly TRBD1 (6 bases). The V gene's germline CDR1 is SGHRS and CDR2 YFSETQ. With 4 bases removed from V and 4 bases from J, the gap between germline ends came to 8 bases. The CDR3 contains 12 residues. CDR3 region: CASSPGVYGYTF. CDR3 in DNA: TGCGCCAGCAGCCCAGGGGTCTATGGCTACACCTTC. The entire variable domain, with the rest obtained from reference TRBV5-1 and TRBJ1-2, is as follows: KAGVTQTPRYLIKTRGQQVTLSCSPISGHRSVSWYQQTPGQGLQFLFEYFSETQRNKGNFPGRFSGRQFSNSRSEMNVSTLELGDSALYLCASSPGVYGYTFGSGTRLTVV.

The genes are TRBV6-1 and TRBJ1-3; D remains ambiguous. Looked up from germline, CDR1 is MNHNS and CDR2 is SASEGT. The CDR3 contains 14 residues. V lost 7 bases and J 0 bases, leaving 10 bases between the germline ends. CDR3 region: CASILSHSGNTIYF. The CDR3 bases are TGTGCCAGCATATTATCCCACTCTGGAAACACCATATATTTT.

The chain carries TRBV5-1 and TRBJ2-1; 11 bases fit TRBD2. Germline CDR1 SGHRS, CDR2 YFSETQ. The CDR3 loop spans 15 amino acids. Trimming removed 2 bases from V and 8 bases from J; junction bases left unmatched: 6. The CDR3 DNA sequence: TGCGCCAGCAGCTTCTCGGGACTAGCGGCTGATGAGCAGTTCTTC. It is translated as CASSFSGLAADEQFF. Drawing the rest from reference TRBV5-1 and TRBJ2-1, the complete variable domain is KAGVTQTPRYLIKTRGQQVTLSCSPISGHRSVSWYQQTPGQGLQFLFEYFSETQRNKGNFPGRFSGRQFSNSRSEMNVSTLELGDSALYLCASSFSGLAADEQFFGPGTRLTVL.

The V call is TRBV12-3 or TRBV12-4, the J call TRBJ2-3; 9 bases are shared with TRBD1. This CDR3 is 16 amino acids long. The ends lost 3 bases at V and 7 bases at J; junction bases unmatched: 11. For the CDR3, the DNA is TGTGCCAGCAGTTTTCTTCCGGGACAGGGATGGAATACGCAGTATTTT. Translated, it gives CASSFLPGQGWNTQYF.

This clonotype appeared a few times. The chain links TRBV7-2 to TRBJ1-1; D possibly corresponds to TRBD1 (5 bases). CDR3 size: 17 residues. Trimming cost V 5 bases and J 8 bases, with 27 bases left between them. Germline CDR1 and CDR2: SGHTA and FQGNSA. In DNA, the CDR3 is TGTGCCAGCAGCCGGCCCTGGATCCTCCCGGGGGGGGTAGAAGCTTTCTTT. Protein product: CASSRPWILPGGVEAFF.

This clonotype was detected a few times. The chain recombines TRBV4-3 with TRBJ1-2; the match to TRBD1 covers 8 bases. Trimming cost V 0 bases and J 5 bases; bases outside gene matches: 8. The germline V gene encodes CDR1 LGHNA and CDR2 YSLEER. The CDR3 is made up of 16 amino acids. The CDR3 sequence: CASSQEPARGPYGYTF. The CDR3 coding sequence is TGCGCCAGCAGCCAAGAACCTGCCAGGGGGCCTTATGGCTACACCTTC.

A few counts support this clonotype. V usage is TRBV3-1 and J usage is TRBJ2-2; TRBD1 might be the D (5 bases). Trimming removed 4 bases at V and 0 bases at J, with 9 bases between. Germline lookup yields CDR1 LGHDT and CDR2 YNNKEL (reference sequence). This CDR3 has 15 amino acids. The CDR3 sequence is CASSPWGANTGELFF. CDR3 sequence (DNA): TGTGCCAGCAGCCCCTGGGGCGCGAACACCGGGGAGCTGTTTTTT. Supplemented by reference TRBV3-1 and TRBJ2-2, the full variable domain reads DTAVSQTPKYLVTQMGNDKSIKCEQNLGHDTMYWYKQDSKKFLKIMFSYNNKELIINETVPNRFSPKSPDKAHLNLHINSLELGDSAVYFCASSPWGANTGELFFGEGSRLTVL.

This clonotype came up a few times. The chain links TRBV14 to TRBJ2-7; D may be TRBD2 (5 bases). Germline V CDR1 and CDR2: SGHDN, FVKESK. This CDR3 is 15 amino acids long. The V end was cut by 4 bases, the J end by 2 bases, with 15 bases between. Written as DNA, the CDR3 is TGTGCCAGCAGCCGGCGGGTAGACCGGCCCTACGAGCAGTACTTC. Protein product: CASSRRVDRPYEQYF.